The present T cell receptor (beta chain) was sequenced within a study of identifying expanded T cells in peripheral blood. Study observations and caveats: Technical replicates showed around 1.2 changed clones; about 2 weeks about 16; four weeks 19.

This clone showed up just once. No antigen is known for it. Method: immunoSEQ multiplex PCR; TCRdb's copy keeps in-frame clones and lacks some. Of some 78,000 clones listed, approximately 84% are singletons. Looked up from germline, CDR1 is GTSNPN and CDR2 is SVGIG (reference sequence). The V segment lost 2 bases and the J segment 4 bases; nucleotides outside the gene matches: 6. The CDR3 length is 14 residues. J is TRBJ2-3 and V is TRBV30; TRBD1 aligns across 7 bases. This TCR was recovered from a person aged 18 to 75 in good health. The specimen sequenced was blood. This chain's CDR3 is CAWSSNRGADTQYF. The CDR3 DNA follows: TGTGCCTGGAGTTCGAACAGGGGAGCAGATACGCAGTATTTT.